What follows are 18 T cell receptor beta chains derived from one specimen sequenced in a study of graft-versus-host responses after intestinal transplantation. Data came from immunoSEQ multiplex PCR; TCRdb stores just in-frame clones and leaves some out. The top ten hold 0.4% to 0.55% of the sample, which has under 140,000 clones, 93% seen once. Their antigen targets remain unknown. Sample: unstimulated CD8+ T cells sorted from spleen or lymph node cells, taken before intestinal transplant. The source of these receptors is a human donor who received an intestinal transplant.

The genes are TRBV13 and TRBJ2-3; 11 nucleotides match TRBD2. The CDR3 sequence is 19 residues long. CDR1 is PRHDT, CDR2 FYEKMQ, per germline (reference sequence). The J segment lost 11 bases and the V segment lost 1 base, leaving 20 bases of the junction unmatched. CDR3 nucleotides: TGTGCCAGCAGCTTAGTCAAGCTCGGACTAGCGGGTCCCAATGGCGGGCAGTATTTT. Translated, it gives CASSLVKLGLAGPNGGQYF.

This clone was found once. The chain has TRBV28 and TRBJ2-7; D is unclear. V was trimmed by 7 bases and J by 3 bases, leaving 13 bases between them. This CDR3 comprises 13 residues. Per germline, CDR1 MDHEN and CDR2 SYDVKM. CDR3 amino acids: CASMTGLDYEQYF. The CDR3 DNA is TGTGCCAGCATGACGGGCCTCGACTACGAGCAGTACTTC. The whole variable domain, filled in from reference TRBV28 and TRBJ2-7, reads DVKVTQSSRYLVKRTGEKVFLECVQDMDHENMFWYRQDPGLGLRLIYFSYDVKMKEKGDIPEGYSVSREKKERFSLILESASTNQTSMYLCASMTGLDYEQYFGPGTRLTVT.

Worth noting for this clone: Germline is not matched at one junction end, which may reflect a read error. This sequence joins TRBV5-6 and TRBJ2-7, with D perhaps given as TRBD1 or TRBD2 (5 bases each). From germline, CDR1 is SGHDT and CDR2 YYEEEE. The CDR3 spans 14 residues. The CDR3 spells CASSFGAGSYGQYF. CDR3 in DNA: TGTGCCAGCAGCTTCGGGGCAGGGTCGTACGGGCAGTACTTC.

V is TRBV10-1 and J is TRBJ1-2; no clear D gene. Germline CDR1 WNHNN, CDR2 SYGVQD (reference sequence). Trimming took 0 bases from V and 5 from J, leaving 7 bases between them. This CDR3 spans 13 amino acids. CDR3 sequence: CASSESRSYGYTF. In DNA, the CDR3 is TGCGCCAGCAGTGAGTCGAGGTCTTATGGCTACACCTTC.

The CDR3: CASSVGHSWTSGVTDTQYF. CDR3 DNA: TGTGCCAGCAGCGTAGGTCACAGTTGGACTAGCGGGGTTACAGATACGCAGTATTTT. The chain joins TRBV9 to TRBJ2-3, with 12 bases fitting TRBD2. This CDR3 region has 19 residues. The V gene's germline CDR1 is SGDLS and CDR2 YYNGEE. After removal of 0 bases from V and 3 bases from J, the junction contained 11 bases not matched to a gene.

The CDR3 bases are TGTGCCAGCAGTGAAGCCAGTGAGCAGTACTTC. Residues: CASSEASEQYF. The chain uses TRBV6-1 and TRBJ2-7; D gene ambiguous. This CDR3 region has 11 residues. Germline-derived CDR1 and CDR2 are MNHNS and SASEGT. V was pared by 0 bases and J by 7 bases, with 4 bases between.

The genes are TRBV7-9 and TRBJ2-5; TRBD1 agrees at 12 bases. The DNA matches TRBJ2-7 better at its end, which makes the J call doubtful. This CDR3 spans 15 amino acids. Germline CDR1 is SEHNR and CDR2 is FQNEAQ (reference sequence). The CDR3 protein is CASSGPGQGAYEQYF. The CDR3 coding sequence is TGTGCCAGCTCAGGACCGGGACAGGGGGCGTACGAGCAGTACTTC.

The genes are TRBV6-4 and TRBJ1-1; D gene ambiguous. The V gene's germline CDR1 is MRHNA and CDR2 SNTAGT. V lost 4 bases, J lost 1 base, and 7 bases lay in between. The CDR3 consists of 13 residues. CDR3 region: CASSAAGNTEAFF. In nucleotides, the CDR3 is TGTGCCAGCAGTGCCGCAGGGAACACTGAAGCTTTCTTT.

The CDR3 here is CASSLGGRGNGYTF. The CDR3 DNA follows: TGTGCCAGCAGTTTGGGGGGGAGAGGGAATGGCTACACCTTC. The rearrangement uses TRBV28 and TRBJ1-2; a possible D gene is TRBD1 (5 bases). The CDR3 has 14 residues. Trimming pared 3 bases from V and 6 bases from J, leaving 14 bases between. Per germline, CDR1 MDHEN and CDR2 SYDVKM.

The chain employs TRBV7-9 and TRBJ2-1; 14 bases align to TRBD2. Per the germline V gene, CDR1 is SEHNR and CDR2 is FQNEAQ (reference sequence). The J segment lost 10 bases and the V segment lost 9 bases, leaving 5 bases of the junction unmatched. This CDR3 contains 13 residues. CDR3 DNA: TGTGCCAGTGGGACTAGCGGGAGTAGGGAGCAGTTCTTC. Its protein product is CASGTSGSREQFF.

In its sample, this clone was seen once. The rearrangement joins TRBV28 to TRBJ2-1; TRBD2 might be the D (5 bases). With 3 bases removed from V and 8 bases from J, the gap between germline ends came to 8 bases. This CDR3 comprises 12 residues. The germline V gene has CDR1 MDHEN and CDR2 SYDVKM. The CDR3 here is CASSFRRDEQFF. CDR3 nucleotide sequence: TGTGCCAGCAGTTTCAGGCGGGATGAGCAGTTCTTC.

This clone showed up just once. This chain links TRBV2 with TRBJ1-5, with D possibly TRBD1 on 6 matching bases. CDR3 length: 15 amino acids. Germline V CDR1 and CDR2: SNHLY, FYNNEI. Trimming stripped 5 bases from V and 1 base from J, with 12 bases between. CDR3 loop: CASSPDQGSNQPQHF. CDR3 nucleotides: TGTGCCAGCAGTCCGGACCAGGGGAGCAATCAGCCCCAGCATTTT.

The chain combines TRBV6-5 with TRBJ2-1; D unclear. CDR1 is MNHEY and CDR2 is SVGAGI in the germline V gene. The V and J ends lost 3 bases and 0 bases respectively, with 9 bases between them. CDR3 size: 15 residues. DNA for the CDR3: TGTGCCAGCAGTTATGGCGGTAGCTCCTACAATGAGCAGTTCTTC. Translating it yields CASSYGGSSYNEQFF.

The chain recombines TRBV9 with TRBJ2-7; D not certain. The CDR3 has 14 amino acids. Germline V gives CDR1 SGDLS, CDR2 YYNGEE. Trimming shortened V by 0 bases and J by 4 bases, and 11 bases separated the two germline ends. The CDR3 protein is CASSVAGSQYEQYF. The DNA of the CDR3 is TGTGCCAGCAGCGTAGCCGGCTCGCAATACGAGCAGTACTTC.

As to this clone: A read error may account for a junction end that differs from germline. The V call is TRBV7-7, the J call TRBJ2-1; 10 nucleotides agree with TRBD2. CDR1 and CDR2 from the germline V gene are SSHAT and FNYEAQ (reference sequence). This CDR3 contains 15 residues. The CDR3 loop reads CASSLAGGTYNEQFF. The CDR3 DNA reads as TGTGCTAGCAGCTTAGCGGGAGGAACCTACAATGAGCAGTTCTTC.

This clone has only one observation. V and J are TRBV19 and TRBJ1-1; D uncertain. Germline assignment: CDR1 LNHDA and CDR2 SQIVND (reference sequence). V lost 5 bases and J lost 4, with 17 bases in between. This CDR3 is built from 15 residues. CDR3 bases: TGTGCCAGTAGTCCTAAGACCGCGTTAAGCACTGAAGCTTTCTTT. It yields the protein CASSPKTALSTEAFF.

The V gene is TRBV27, the J gene TRBJ1-3, with D unclear. Trimming took 4 bases from V and 0 from J, leaving 7 bases between them. Germline loops: CDR1 MNHEY, CDR2 SMNVEV (reference sequence). The CDR3 consists of 14 residues. The DNA for the CDR3 is TGTGCCAGCAGTTCGAAGAGCTCTGGAAACACCATATATTTT. Protein: CASSSKSSGNTIYF.

This clone occurred once. The chain has TRBV29-1 and TRBJ2-7; D is unresolved. Germline CDR1 and CDR2: SQVTM and ANQGSEA. Trimming took 0 bases from V and 0 from J, leaving 18 bases between them. The CDR3 contains 17 residues. CDR3 protein: CSVEDFDRNSDSYEQYF. In nucleotides, the CDR3 is TGCAGCGTTGAAGATTTCGATCGGAACAGCGACTCCTACGAGCAGTACTTC.